The clone carrying this TCR beta chain has a single count. The assay was immunoSEQ multiplex PCR, and TCRdb's table has in-frame clones only and misses some. The data show 150,000 to 200,000 clones, with roughly four fifths seen just once and around 10% held by the top ten. This specimen comes from a study of blood T cell repertoires in COVID-19. Study as a whole: Nucleic acid was either cDNA or gDNA, and it came from T cells, B-cell-depleted T cells, or PBMCs.

The CDR3 runs 12 residues. Trimming took 6 bases from V and 3 from J, leaving 8 bases between them. Germline V CDR1 and CDR2: MNHEY, SMNVEV (reference sequence). The clonotype originates from a man aged 45-60 years who had recovered from COVID-19. The rearrangement joins TRBV27 to TRBJ1-1; a weak D match, TRBD1 (5 bases). The sample comprised PBMCs or T cells enriched from blood (not recorded which). The CDR3 sequence is CASSGTYTEAFF. DNA for the CDR3: TGTGCCAGCAGCGGGACTTACACTGAAGCTTTCTTT.